This TCR beta chain was obtained from a study of cytomegalovirus exposure and HLA in healthy donors. At the level of the study: From HLA-typed donors, an early data release held some 91 million unique TCRs.

PCR used 60 Vbeta primers and 13 Jbeta primers. Generated by immunoSEQ multiplex PCR, the TCRdb table keeps only in-frame clones and is missing some. The table includes under 200,000 clones, around four fifths detected once. A word on this clone: Antigen specificity is unknown.

General observations from the study: Later analysis identified 16,000 or so TCR beta sequences associated with HLA alleles, using a false discovery rate threshold of 0.05. Accounts indicate the classifier identified cytomegalovirus status with strong specificity and sensitivity.

V was cut by 1 base and J by 10 bases, with 11 bases left in between. CDR1 and CDR2 from the germline V gene are SGHVS and FNYEAQ. This CDR3 is built from 13 residues. The V gene is TRBV7-6, the J gene TRBJ2-1; D unclear. Sample: PBMCs. The receptor was isolated from a man under 40 in good health and CMV-seronegative. The CDR3 DNA is TGTGCCAGCAGCTTAGGATTAGCTTGGGAGCAGTTCTTC. It codes for CASSLGLAWEQFF.